These 3 T cell receptor beta chains share one sample of origin, sequenced in a study of patients and donors after allogeneic stem cell transplantation. TCRdb fed the RT-PCR reads into MiXCR, producing one record per CDR3 protein. Of 410,000 or so distinct CDR3 sequences detected, approximately 16% appear once; the ten largest clones hold 7.2%. The specimen was blood, either unsorted or a sorted T cell fraction (not recorded which). These receptors all come from a human donor who was either an allogeneic HSCT recipient or a stem cell or donor lymphocyte infusion donor (not recorded which). It is not recorded whose cells these are; they may come from a transplant donor.

This sequence joins TRBV7-6 and TRBJ2-1, with TRBD2 as a possible D gene (6 bases). The CDR3 consists of 15 residues. CDR1 and CDR2 (germline): SGHVS, FNYEAQ. V lost 1 base and J lost 8, with 15 bases in between. The CDR3 nucleotides are TGTGCCAGCAGCTTAGTGGCGGGACTTTTGTATGAGCAGTTCTTC. Translation gives CASSLVAGLLYEQFF.

V and J are TRBV19 and TRBJ2-1; a weak D match, TRBD1 (6 bases). The CDR3 sequence is 14 residues long. The germline V gene has CDR1 LNHDA and CDR2 SQIVND (reference sequence). The V gene lost 5 bases and the J gene lost 4 bases, with 12 bases spanning the gap. The CDR3 here is CASSQQGVYNEQFF. CDR3 in DNA: TGTGCCAGTAGTCAACAGGGCGTATACAATGAGCAGTTCTTC. Together with reference TRBV19 and TRBJ2-1, the CDR3 gives the full variable domain: DGGITQSPKYLFRKEGQNVTLSCEQNLNHDAMYWYRQDPGQGLRLIYYSQIVNDFQKGDIAEGYSVSREKKESFPLTVTSAQKNPTAFYLCASSQQGVYNEQFFGPGTRLTVL.

This clonotype was found a few times. This sequence joins TRBV7-2 and TRBJ2-3; D gene uncertain. Germline CDR1 reads SGHTA; CDR2 reads FQGNSA. The CDR3 is 11 residues long. V lost 6 bases to trimming and J lost 2 bases, with 3 bases between them. CDR3 amino acids: CASRATDTQYF. As DNA, the CDR3 is TGTGCCAGCAGGGCCACAGATACGCAGTATTTT.